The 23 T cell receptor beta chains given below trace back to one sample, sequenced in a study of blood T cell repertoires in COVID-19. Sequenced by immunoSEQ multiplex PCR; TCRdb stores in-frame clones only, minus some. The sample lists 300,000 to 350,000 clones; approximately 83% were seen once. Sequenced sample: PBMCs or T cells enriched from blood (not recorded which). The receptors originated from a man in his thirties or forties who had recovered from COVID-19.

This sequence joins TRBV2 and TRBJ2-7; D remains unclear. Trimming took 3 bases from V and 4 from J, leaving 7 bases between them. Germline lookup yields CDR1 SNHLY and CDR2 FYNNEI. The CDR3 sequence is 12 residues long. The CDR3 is CASSESFYEQYF. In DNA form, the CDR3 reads TGTGCCAGCAGTGAGTCCTTTTACGAGCAGTACTTC.

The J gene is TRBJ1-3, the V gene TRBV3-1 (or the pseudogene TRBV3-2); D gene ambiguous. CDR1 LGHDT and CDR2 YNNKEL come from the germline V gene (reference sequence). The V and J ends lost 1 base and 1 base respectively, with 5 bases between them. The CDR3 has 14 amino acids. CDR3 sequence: CASSQVASGNTIYF. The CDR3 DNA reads TGTGCCAGCAGCCAAGTAGCGTCTGGAAACACCATATATTTT.

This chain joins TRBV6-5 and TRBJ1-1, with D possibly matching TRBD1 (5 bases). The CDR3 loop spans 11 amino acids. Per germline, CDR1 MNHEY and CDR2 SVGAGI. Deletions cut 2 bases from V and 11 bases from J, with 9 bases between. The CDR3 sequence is CASSYQGSAFF. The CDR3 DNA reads TGTGCCAGCAGTTACCAGGGATCCGCTTTCTTT.

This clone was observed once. The CDR3 reads CASSLVREAFF. CDR3 DNA sequence: TGTGCCAGCAGCTTAGTTCGTGAAGCTTTCTTT. This chain links TRBV7-2 with TRBJ1-1; D remains ambiguous. The V gene's germline CDR1 is SGHTA and CDR2 FQGNSA. CDR3 size: 11 residues. Trimming pared 1 base from V and 7 bases from J, leaving 4 bases between.

The CDR3 here is CASSTRTGVESEQYF. CDR3 nucleotides: TGCGCCAGCAGCACCCGGACAGGGGTGGAGAGCGAGCAGTACTTC. The chain combines TRBV5-1 with TRBJ2-7, with 9 nucleotides matching TRBD1. The ends lost 4 bases at V and 6 bases at J; junction bases unmatched: 11. Germline V CDR1 and CDR2: SGHRS, YFSETQ. The CDR3 has 15 amino acids.

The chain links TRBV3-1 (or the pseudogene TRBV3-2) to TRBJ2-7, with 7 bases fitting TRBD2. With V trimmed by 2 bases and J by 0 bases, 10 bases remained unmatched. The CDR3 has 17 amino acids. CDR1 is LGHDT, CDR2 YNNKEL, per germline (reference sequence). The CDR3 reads CASSQPSRGRGSYEQYF. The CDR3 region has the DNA TGTGCCAGCAGCCAACCCTCACGAGGGAGGGGCTCCTACGAGCAGTACTTC.

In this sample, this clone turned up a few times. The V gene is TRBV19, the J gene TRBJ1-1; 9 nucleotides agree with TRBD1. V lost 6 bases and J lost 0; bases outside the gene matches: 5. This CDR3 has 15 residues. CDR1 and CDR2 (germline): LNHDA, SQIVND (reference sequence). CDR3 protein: CASRKGQGLNTEAFF. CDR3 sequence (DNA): TGTGCCAGTAGAAAGGGACAGGGTCTGAACACTGAAGCTTTCTTT.

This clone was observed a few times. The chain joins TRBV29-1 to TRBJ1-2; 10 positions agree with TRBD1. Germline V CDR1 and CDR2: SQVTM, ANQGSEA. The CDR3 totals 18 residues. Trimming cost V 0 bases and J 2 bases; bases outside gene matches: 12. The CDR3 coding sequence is TGCAGCGTTGAAGATCGGAGGGGACAGGGGAATATAAACTATGGCTACACCTTC. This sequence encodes CSVEDRRGQGNINYGYTF. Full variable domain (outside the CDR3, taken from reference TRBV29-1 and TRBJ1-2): SAVISQKPSRDICQRGTSLTIQCQVDSQVTMMFWYRQQPGQSLTLIATANQGSEATYESGFVIDKFPISRPNLTFSTLTVSNMSPEDSSIYLCSVEDRRGQGNINYGYTFGSGTRLTVV.

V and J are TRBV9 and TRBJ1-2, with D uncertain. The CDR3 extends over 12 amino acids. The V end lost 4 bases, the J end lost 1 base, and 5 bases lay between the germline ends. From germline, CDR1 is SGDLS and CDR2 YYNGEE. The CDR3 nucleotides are TGTGCCAGCAGCCTCTATAACTATGGCTACACCTTC. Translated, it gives CASSLYNYGYTF.

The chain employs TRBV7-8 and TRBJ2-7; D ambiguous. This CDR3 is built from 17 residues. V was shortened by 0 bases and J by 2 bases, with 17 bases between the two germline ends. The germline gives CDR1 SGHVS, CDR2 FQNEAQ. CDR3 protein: CASSLARTVLSPYEQYF. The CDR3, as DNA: TGTGCCAGCAGCTTAGCTCGCACAGTCCTGTCGCCCTACGAGCAGTACTTC.

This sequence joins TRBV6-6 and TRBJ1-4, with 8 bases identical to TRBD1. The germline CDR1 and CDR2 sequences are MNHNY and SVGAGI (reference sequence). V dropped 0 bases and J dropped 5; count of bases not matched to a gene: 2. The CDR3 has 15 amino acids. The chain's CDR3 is CASSYSGTGNEKLFF. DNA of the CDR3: TGTGCCAGCAGTTACTCGGGGACAGGAAATGAAAAACTGTTTTTT.

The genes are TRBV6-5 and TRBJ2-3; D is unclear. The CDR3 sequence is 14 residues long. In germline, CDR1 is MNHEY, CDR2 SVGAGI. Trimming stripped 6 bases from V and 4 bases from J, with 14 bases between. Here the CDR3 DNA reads TGTGCCAGCAGCAATCCCCTGACATCAGATACGCAGTATTTT. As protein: CASSNPLTSDTQYF.

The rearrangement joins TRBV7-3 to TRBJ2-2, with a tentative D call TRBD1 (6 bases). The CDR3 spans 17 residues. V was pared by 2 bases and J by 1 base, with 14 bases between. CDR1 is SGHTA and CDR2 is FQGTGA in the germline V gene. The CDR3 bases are TGTGCCAGCAGCTTAGCCCCCCGGACAGTGAACACCGGGGAGCTGTTTTTT. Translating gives CASSLAPRTVNTGELFF. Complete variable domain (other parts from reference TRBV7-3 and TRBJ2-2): GAGVSQTPSNKVTEKGKYVELRCDPISGHTALYWYRQSLGQGPEFLIYFQGTGAADDSGLPNDRFFAVRPEGSVSTLKIQRTERGDSAVYLCASSLAPRTVNTGELFFGEGSRLTVL.

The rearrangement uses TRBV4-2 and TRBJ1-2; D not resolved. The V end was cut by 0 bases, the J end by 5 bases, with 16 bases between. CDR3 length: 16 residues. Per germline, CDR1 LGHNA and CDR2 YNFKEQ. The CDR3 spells CASSQDLTPFGYGYTF. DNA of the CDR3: TGTGCCAGCAGCCAAGATCTGACACCCTTTGGGTATGGCTACACCTTC.

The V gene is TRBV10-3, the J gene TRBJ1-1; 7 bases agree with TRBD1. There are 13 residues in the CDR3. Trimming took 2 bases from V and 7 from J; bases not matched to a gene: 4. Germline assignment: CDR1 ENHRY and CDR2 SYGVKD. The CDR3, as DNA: TGTGCCATCAGTGAGACAGGGGTTTATGAAGCTTTCTTT. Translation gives CAISETGVYEAFF.

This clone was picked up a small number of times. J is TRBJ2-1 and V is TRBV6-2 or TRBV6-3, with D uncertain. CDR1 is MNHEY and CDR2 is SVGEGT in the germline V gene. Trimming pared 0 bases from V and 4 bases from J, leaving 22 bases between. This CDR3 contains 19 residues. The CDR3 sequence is CASSYSILQAPRGYNEQFF. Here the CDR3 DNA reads TGTGCCAGCAGTTACTCGATCCTCCAGGCCCCGCGTGGTTACAATGAGCAGTTCTTC.

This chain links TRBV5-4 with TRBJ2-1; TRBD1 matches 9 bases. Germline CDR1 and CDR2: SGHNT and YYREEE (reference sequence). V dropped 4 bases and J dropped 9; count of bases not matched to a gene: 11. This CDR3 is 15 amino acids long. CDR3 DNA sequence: TGTGCCAGCAGCAAGGGGGACAGGGCGGTAGGTGAGCAGTTCTTC. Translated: CASSKGDRAVGEQFF.

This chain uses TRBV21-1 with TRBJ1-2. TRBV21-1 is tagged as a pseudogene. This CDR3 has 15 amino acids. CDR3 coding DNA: TGTGCCAGCAGCAAAGTTACGGTGTCCCTTTATGGCTACACCTTC. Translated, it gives CASSKVTVSLYGYTF.

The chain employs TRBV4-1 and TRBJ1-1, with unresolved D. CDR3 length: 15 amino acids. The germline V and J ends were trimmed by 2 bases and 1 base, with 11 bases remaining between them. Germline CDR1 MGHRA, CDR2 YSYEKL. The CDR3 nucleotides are TGCGCCAGCAGCCAATTCAACCGGGAGAACACTGAAGCTTTCTTT. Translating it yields CASSQFNRENTEAFF.

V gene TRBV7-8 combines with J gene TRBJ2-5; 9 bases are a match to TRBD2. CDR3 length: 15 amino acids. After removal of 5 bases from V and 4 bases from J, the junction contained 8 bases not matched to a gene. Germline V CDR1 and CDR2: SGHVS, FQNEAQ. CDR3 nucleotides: TGTGCCAGCAGCCCGAGTGCTAGCGGGGCAGAGACCCAGTACTTC. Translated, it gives CASSPSASGAETQYF. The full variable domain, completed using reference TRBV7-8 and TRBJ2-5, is GAGVSQSPRYKVAKRGQDVALRCDPISGHVSLFWYQQALGQGPEFLTYFQNEAQLDKSGLPSDRFFAERPEGSVSTLKIQRTQQEDSAVYLCASSPSASGAETQYFGPGTRLLVL.

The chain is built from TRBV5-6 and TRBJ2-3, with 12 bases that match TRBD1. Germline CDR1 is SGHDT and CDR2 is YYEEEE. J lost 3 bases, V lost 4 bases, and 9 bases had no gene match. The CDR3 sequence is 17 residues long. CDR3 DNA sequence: TGTGCCAGCAGCCCGGGCGGGACAGGGGGCGTAACAGATACGCAGTATTTT. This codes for CASSPGGTGGVTDTQYF.

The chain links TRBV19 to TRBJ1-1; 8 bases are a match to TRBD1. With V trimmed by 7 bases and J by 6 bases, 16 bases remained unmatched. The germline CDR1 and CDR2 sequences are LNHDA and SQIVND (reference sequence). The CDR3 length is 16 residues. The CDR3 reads CASTLRYGTGQAEAFF. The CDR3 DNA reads TGTGCCAGTACCTTGCGTTACGGGACAGGTCAGGCTGAAGCTTTCTTT.

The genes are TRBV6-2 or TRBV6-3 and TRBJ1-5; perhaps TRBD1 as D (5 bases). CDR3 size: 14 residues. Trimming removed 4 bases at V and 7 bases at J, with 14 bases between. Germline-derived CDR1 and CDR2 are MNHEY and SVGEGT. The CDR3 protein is CASSLPGIRQPQHF. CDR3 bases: TGTGCCAGCAGTTTACCAGGGATAAGGCAGCCCCAGCATTTT.